The entry that follows covers one T cell receptor beta chain sequence. Its matching antigen is unknown. These data are taken from a study of cytomegalovirus exposure and HLA in healthy donors. Study-wide findings and caveats: Most TCR beta V segments were productive about 90% or about 30% of the time in an earlier analysis. In terms of immune exposure information, only CMV serostatus was available. Later on, an analysis showed TCR association rates differing by HLA locus, with DRB1 the most and HLA-C the fewest.

With 5 bases clipped from V and 8 bases from J, the junction kept 6 bases outside the gene matches. This CDR3 is 13 amino acids long. Germline CDR1 reads LNHDA; CDR2 reads SQIVND (reference sequence). Both 60 Vbeta primers and 13 Jbeta primers went into the PCR. Sequenced by immunoSEQ multiplex PCR; TCRdb stores in-frame clones only, minus some. The table shows 150,000 to 200,000 clones, with roughly 88% occurring only once. The receptor was derived from a man between 18 and 35 years old in good health and CMV-seropositive. J is TRBJ2-3 and V is TRBV19; 8 bases map to TRBD1. The material sequenced was PBMCs. CDR3 sequence reads: CASSPDRDTTQYF. CDR3 coding DNA: TGTGCCAGTAGTCCGGACAGGGACACTACGCAGTATTTT.